This T cell receptor (beta chain) was recorded in a study of cytomegalovirus exposure and HLA in healthy donors. Regarding the study as a whole: Among donors in an Asian-associated ancestry cluster, a later analysis reportedly found fewer N-insertions than the roughly 730-donor mean. The study listed roughly 160 cytomegalovirus-associated TCR beta chains. A later analysis associated 16,000 or so TCR beta sequences with HLA alleles at a 0.05 false discovery rate.

When sampled, the donors appeared nominally healthy, though they likely had unrecorded immune exposures. Use of 60 Vbeta and 13 Jbeta primers characterized the PCR. Sequencing was performed with immunoSEQ multiplex PCR; in TCRdb, only in-frame clones are kept and a portion is missing. The top ten hold around 1% of the sample, which has around 180,000 clones, 60% to 85% seen once. This clone was recorded a few times. The target antigen is unknown. One junction end does not reproduce the germline sequence, and a read error may be involved. The CDR3 is made up of 14 amino acids. CDR1 is LNHNV, CDR2 YYDKDF, per germline (reference sequence).

The source is a middle-aged woman in good health and CMV-seronegative. The chain carries TRBV15 and TRBJ2-3; D unclear. The sample taken for sequencing was PBMCs. The CDR3 DNA reads as TGTGCCACCAGCAGCGGCGGCCCCACATATACGCAGTATTTT. This gives the protein CATSSGGPTYTQYF.